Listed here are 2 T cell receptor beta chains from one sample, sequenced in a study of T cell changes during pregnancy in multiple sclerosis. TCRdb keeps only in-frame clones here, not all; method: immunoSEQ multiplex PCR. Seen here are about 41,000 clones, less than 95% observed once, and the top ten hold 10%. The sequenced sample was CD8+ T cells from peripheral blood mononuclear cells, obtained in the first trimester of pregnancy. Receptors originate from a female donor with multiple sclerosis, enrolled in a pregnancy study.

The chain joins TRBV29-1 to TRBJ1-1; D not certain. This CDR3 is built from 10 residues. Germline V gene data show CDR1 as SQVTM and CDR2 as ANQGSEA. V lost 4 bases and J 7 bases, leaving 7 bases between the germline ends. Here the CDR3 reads CSVGSLEAFF. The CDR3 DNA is TGCAGCGTTGGTTCCCTTGAAGCTTTCTTT.

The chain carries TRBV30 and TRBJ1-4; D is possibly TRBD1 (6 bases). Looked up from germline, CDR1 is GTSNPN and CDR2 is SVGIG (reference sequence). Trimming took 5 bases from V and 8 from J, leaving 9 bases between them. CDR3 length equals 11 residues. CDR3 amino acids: CAWDQGEKLFF. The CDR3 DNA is TGTGCCTGGGACCAGGGGGAAAAACTGTTTTTT.